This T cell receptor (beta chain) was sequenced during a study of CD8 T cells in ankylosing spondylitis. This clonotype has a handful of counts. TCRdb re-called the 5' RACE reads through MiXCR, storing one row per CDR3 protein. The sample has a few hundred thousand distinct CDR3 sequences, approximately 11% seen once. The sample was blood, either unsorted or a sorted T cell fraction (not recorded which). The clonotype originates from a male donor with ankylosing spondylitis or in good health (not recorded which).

The chain's CDR3 is CAISETRESYNEQFF. Written as DNA, the CDR3 is TGTGCCATCAGTGAGACGCGGGAGAGTTACAATGAGCAGTTCTTC. The chain joins TRBV10-3 to TRBJ2-1, with 7 nucleotides matching TRBD2. The CDR3 length is 15 residues. Germline-derived CDR1 and CDR2 are ENHRY and SYGVKD. Trimming removed 2 bases from V and 4 bases from J; junction bases left unmatched: 5.